The source of this T cell receptor (beta chain) is a study of shared clonotypes between healthy human individuals. Germline assignment: CDR1 SGHNT and CDR2 YENEEA. The CDR3 is made up of 16 amino acids. V was pared by 3 bases and J by 5 bases, with 19 bases between. Naive CD8 cells lacked CD45RO and underwent positive selection for CCR7, leaving out terminally differentiated effector memory CD45RA+ cells. Some clones are missing from TCRdb's copy, which holds only in-frame ones; the method was immunoSEQ multiplex PCR. Of about 2.1 million clones listed, 90% to 95% were seen once; the top ten hold more than 1.5%. This clone was detected only once.

V gene TRBV11-3 combines with J gene TRBJ2-5; D tentatively fits TRBD1 or TRBD2 (7 bases each). This clonotype was obtained from a man aged 18 to 30 in good health. Some clones in this sample may be carry-over from other donors' samples. Sequenced material: naive CD8+ T cells from PBMCs. DNA of the CDR3: TGTGCCAGCAGCTTGCGAACCAGGGGGGGAGTGGAGACCCAGTACTTC. Translated, it gives CASSLRTRGGVETQYF.